Each of the 8 T cell receptor beta chains below was sequenced from the same sample in a study of patients and donors after allogeneic stem cell transplantation. MiXCR, applied by TCRdb to the RT-PCR reads, yields one record per CDR3 protein. The table shows about 960,000 distinct CDR3 sequences, with more than 15% occurring only once. What was sequenced was blood, either unsorted or a sorted T cell fraction (not recorded which). The source of these receptors is a human donor who was either an allogeneic HSCT recipient or a stem cell or donor lymphocyte infusion donor (not recorded which). It is not recorded whose cells these are; they may come from a transplant donor.

Turning to this clonotype: The junction departs from the called germline gene at one end, perhaps through a read error. J is TRBJ1-1 and V is TRBV3-1, with D possibly TRBD1 on 5 matching bases. In germline, CDR1 is LGHDT, CDR2 YNNKEL (reference sequence). CDR3 size: 12 residues. The DNA for the CDR3 is TGCGCCAGCAGCCAGGGACTCACTGAAGCTTTCTTT. This sequence encodes CASSQGLTEAFF.

This clonotype was detected only a few times. This sequence joins TRBV6-2 or TRBV6-3 and TRBJ2-6; TRBD1 matches 9 bases. This CDR3 has 17 amino acids. Per germline, CDR1 MNHEY and CDR2 SVGEGT. V dropped 6 bases and J dropped 1; count of bases not matched to a gene: 7. The CDR3 reads CASRSDRGSSGANVLTF. As DNA, the CDR3 is TGTGCCAGCAGATCGGACAGGGGAAGTTCTGGGGCCAACGTCCTGACTTTC.

This clonotype has only a few counts. The J gene is TRBJ2-1, the V gene TRBV5-1, with 8 bases that match TRBD2. After removal of 2 bases from V and 4 bases from J, the junction contained 5 bases not matched to a gene. CDR1 and CDR2 from the germline V gene are SGHRS and YFSETQ. This CDR3 has 15 amino acids. As DNA, the CDR3 is TGCGCCAGCAGCTTTGAAACTAGCGGATACAATGAGCAGTTCTTC. It codes for CASSFETSGYNEQFF. Variable domain in full (rest from reference TRBV5-1 and TRBJ2-1): KAGVTQTPRYLIKTRGQQVTLSCSPISGHRSVSWYQQTPGQGLQFLFEYFSETQRNKGNFPGRFSGRQFSNSRSEMNVSTLELGDSALYLCASSFETSGYNEQFFGPGTRLTVL.

This chain joins TRBV12-3 or TRBV12-4 and TRBJ1-4, with TRBD1 matching 9 bases. The V gene end was trimmed by 7 bases and the J gene end by 5 bases; junction bases not matched to a gene: 5. The length of the CDR3 is 14 residues. This chain's CDR3 is CASTRTGENEKLFF. For the CDR3, the DNA is TGTGCCAGCACCCGGACAGGGGAAAATGAAAAACTGTTTTTT.

This chain connects TRBV9 to TRBJ2-1; no firm D call. In germline, CDR1 is SGDLS, CDR2 YYNGEE. Trimming shortened V by 3 bases and J by 2 bases, and 12 bases separated the two germline ends. This CDR3 is built from 15 residues. This chain's CDR3 is CASSANGLTYNEQFF. The CDR3 DNA reads TGTGCCAGCAGCGCTAACGGGTTAACCTACAATGAGCAGTTCTTC.

The chain carries TRBV29-1 and TRBJ1-5; D is ambiguous. The V and J ends lost 2 bases and 7 bases respectively, with 15 bases between them. Germline lookup yields CDR1 SQVTM and CDR2 ANQGSEA. This CDR3 is built from 14 residues. For the CDR3, the DNA is TGCAGCGTTGAAACCGGTATGGGTGGCCAGCCCCAGCATTTT. As protein: CSVETGMGGQPQHF.

This clonotype was counted only a few times. V is TRBV6-1 and J is TRBJ1-2, with D unclear. Germline CDR1 and CDR2: MNHNS and SASEGT. V shed 6 bases and J shed 2 bases, with 10 bases lying between them. This CDR3 contains 13 residues. CDR3 nucleotide sequence: TGTGCCAGCAGGCCGGCGGCGAACTATGGCTACACCTTC. Its translation is CASRPAANYGYTF.

This clonotype was found a few times. The chain is built from TRBV4-1 and TRBJ2-5; D remains ambiguous. The germline V and J ends were trimmed by 0 bases and 7 bases, with 18 bases remaining between them. Germline-derived CDR1 and CDR2 are MGHRA and YSYEKL. The CDR3 totals 16 residues. As DNA, the CDR3 is TGCGCCAGCAGCCAAGATCGGGCTAGTGGTCCGGGGACCCAGTACTTC. It yields the protein CASSQDRASGPGTQYF.